This entry describes one TCR beta chain. This sample stems from a study of graft-versus-host responses after intestinal transplantation. This table comes from immunoSEQ multiplex PCR, and its TCRdb copy is limited to in-frame clones, with some not included. The table records about 45,000 clones, about 91% of them present only once. After removal of 4 bases from V and 5 bases from J, the junction contained 17 bases not matched to a gene. CDR1 and CDR2 (germline): SGHAT, FQDESV (reference sequence). The CDR3 consists of 17 residues. The sequence came from a human patient who received an intestinal transplant, so some T cells may come from the graft donor. This specimen consisted of PBMCs, obtained 524 days after transplant. The chain has TRBV11-1 and TRBJ2-7, with 7 bases lining up with TRBD1. CDR3 bases: TGTGCCAGCAGCTCCAACCTACAGGGGACGCATGGAAACGAGCAGTACTTC. Translating it yields CASSSNLQGTHGNEQYF. The whole variable domain, filled in from reference TRBV11-1 and TRBJ2-7, reads EAEVAQSPRYKITEKSQAVAFWCDPISGHATLYWYRQILGQGPELLVQFQDESVVDDSQLPKDRFSAERLKGVDSTLKIQPAELGDSAMYLCASSSNLQGTHGNEQYFGPGTRLTVT.